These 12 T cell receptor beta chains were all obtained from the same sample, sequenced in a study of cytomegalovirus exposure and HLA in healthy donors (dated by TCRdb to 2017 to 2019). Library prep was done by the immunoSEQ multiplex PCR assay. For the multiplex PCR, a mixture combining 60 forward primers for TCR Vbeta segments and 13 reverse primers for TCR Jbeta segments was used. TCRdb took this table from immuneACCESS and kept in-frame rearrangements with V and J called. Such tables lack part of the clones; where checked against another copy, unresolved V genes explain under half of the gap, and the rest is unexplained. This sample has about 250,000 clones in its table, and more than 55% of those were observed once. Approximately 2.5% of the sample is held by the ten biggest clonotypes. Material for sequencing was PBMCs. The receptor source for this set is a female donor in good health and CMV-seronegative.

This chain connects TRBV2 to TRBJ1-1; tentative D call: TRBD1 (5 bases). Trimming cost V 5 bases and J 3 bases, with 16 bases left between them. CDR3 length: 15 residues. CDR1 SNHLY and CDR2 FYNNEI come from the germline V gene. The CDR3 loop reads CASSPRQKRDTEAFF. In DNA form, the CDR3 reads TGTGCCAGCAGTCCAAGACAGAAACGGGACACTGAAGCTTTCTTT. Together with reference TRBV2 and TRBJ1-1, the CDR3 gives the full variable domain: EPEVTQTPSHQVTQMGQEVILRCVPISNHLYFYWYRQILGQKVEFLVSFYNNEISEKSEIFDDQFSVERPDGSNFTLKIRSTKLEDSAMYFCASSPRQKRDTEAFFGQGTRLTVV.

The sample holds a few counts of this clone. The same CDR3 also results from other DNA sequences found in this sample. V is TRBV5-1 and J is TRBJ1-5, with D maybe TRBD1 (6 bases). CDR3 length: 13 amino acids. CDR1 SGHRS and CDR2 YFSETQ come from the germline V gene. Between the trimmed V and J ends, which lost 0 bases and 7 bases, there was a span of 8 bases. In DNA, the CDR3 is TGCGCCAGCAGCTTGGGGGGGGGCCAGCCCCAGCATTTT. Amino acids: CASSLGGGQPQHF.

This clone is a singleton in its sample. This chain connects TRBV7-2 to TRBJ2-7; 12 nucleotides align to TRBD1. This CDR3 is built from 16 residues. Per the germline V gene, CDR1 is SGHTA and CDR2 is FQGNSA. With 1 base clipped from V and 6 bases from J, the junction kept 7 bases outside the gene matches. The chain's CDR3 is CASSLVSGTGGLEQYF. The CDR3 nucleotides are TGTGCCAGCAGCTTAGTGAGTGGGACAGGGGGCCTCGAGCAGTACTTC.

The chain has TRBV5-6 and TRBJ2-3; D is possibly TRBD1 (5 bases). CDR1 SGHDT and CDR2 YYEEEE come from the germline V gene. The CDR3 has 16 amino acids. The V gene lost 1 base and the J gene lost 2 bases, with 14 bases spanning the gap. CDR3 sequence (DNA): TGTGCCAGCAGCTTGTATCAGGGTCTCCTCACAGATACGCAGTATTTT. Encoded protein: CASSLYQGLLTDTQYF.

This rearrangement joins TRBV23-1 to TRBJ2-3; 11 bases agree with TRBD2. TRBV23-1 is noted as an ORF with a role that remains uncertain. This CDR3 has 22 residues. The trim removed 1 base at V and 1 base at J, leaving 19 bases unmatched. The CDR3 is CASSQYPPSGRNRQLRTDTQYF. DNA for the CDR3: TGCGCCAGCAGTCAATACCCCCCTAGCGGGAGGAACCGGCAGCTTCGCACAGATACGCAGTATTTT.

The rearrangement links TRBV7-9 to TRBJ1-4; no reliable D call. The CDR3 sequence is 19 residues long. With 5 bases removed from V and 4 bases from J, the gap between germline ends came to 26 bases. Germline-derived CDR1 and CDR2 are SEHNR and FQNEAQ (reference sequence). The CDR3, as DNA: TGTGCCAGCAGCCCCGTAGATCGGCAGGCTGGATGGATTAATGAAAAACTGTTTTTT. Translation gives CASSPVDRQAGWINEKLFF.

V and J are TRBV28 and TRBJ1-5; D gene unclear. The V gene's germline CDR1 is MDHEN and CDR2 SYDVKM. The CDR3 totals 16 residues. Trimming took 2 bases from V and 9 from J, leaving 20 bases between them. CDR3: CASSLQSSGRGGPQHF. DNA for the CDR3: TGTGCCAGCAGTTTACAATCCAGTGGTCGCGGTGGGCCCCAGCATTTT.

The CDR3 loop reads CASSLTYRGANYGYTF. The DNA for the CDR3 is TGTGCCAGCAGCTTGACCTACAGGGGGGCAAACTATGGCTACACCTTC. The chain links TRBV5-5 to TRBJ1-2; TRBD1 agrees at 8 bases. The CDR3 consists of 16 residues. Germline V lookup: CDR1 SGHKS, CDR2 YYEKEE (reference sequence). The V gene end was trimmed by 1 base and the J gene end by 2 bases; junction bases not matched to a gene: 7.

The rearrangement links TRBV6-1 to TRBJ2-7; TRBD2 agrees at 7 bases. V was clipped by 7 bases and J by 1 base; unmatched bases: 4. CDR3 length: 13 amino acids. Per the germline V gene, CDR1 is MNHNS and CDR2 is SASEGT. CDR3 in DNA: TGTGCCAGCAAAGCGGGATCATCCTACGAGCAGTACTTC. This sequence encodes CASKAGSSYEQYF.

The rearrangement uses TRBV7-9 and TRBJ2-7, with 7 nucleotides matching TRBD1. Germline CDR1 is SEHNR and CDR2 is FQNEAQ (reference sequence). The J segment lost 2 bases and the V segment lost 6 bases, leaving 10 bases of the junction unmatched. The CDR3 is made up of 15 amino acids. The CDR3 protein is CASRSTGTATYEQYF. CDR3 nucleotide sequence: TGTGCCAGCAGATCGACCGGGACAGCAACCTACGAGCAGTACTTC.

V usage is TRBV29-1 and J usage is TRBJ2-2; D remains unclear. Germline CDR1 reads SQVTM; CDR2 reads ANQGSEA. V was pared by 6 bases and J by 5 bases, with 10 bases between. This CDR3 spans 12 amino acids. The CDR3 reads CSVAEWTGELFF. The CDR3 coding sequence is TGCAGCGTCGCTGAGTGGACCGGGGAGCTGTTTTTT.

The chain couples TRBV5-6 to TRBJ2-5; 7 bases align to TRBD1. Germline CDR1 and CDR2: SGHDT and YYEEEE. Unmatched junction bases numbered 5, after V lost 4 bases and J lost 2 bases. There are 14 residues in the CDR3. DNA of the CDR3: TGTGCCAGCAGCCGCGGACAGGTTCAAGAGACCCAGTACTTC. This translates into CASSRGQVQETQYF.